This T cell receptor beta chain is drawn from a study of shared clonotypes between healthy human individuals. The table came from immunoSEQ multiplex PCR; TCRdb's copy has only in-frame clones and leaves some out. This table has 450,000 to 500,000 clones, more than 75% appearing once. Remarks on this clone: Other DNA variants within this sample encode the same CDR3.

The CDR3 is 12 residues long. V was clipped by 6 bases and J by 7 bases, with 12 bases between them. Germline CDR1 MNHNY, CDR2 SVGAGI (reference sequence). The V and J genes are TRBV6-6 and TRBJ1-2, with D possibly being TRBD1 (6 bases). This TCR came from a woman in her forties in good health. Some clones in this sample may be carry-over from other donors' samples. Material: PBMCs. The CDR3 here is CASRETGFGYTF. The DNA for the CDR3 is TGTGCCAGCAGGGAAACAGGGTTTGGCTACACCTTC.